This T cell receptor beta chain was sequenced for a study of PD-L1 blockade in urothelial cancer. The protocol was immunoSEQ multiplex PCR, while the TCRdb copy is restricted to in-frame clones and leaves out a portion. This sample has about 37,000 clones, with approximately 80% found just once. The receptor's source is a man aged 60 to 69 with urothelial cancer. Source: PBMCs, taken around atezolizumab (anti-PD-L1) treatment.

Written as DNA, the CDR3 is TGTGCCAGCAGCAAAGGGACAGGGGGCGAAGAGACCCAGTACTTC. Translating gives CASSKGTGGEETQYF. This chain connects TRBV21-1 to TRBJ2-5; the D call of TRBD1 is as the table states it, not checked on the DNA. TRBV21-1 is a documented pseudogene. There are 15 residues in the CDR3.